This T cell receptor beta chain was sequenced in a study of control samples from healthy donors and cancer patients. Germline V CDR1 and CDR2: GTSNPN, SVGIG (reference sequence). With 8 bases removed from V and 0 bases from J, the gap between germline ends came to 29 bases. This CDR3 comprises 19 residues. The data were produced by immunoSEQ multiplex PCR, yet TCRdb's version contains in-frame clones alone and is incomplete. In the table there are approximately 49,000 clones, 86% of which are singletons. The chain joins TRBV30 to TRBJ2-1, with D possibly called TRBD1 or TRBD2 (5 bases each). The TCR was taken from a woman aged 45 to 65 with lung cancer. Material for sequencing was PBMCs. The CDR3 sequence is CATQGGQGSPLGSYNEQFF. In DNA form, the CDR3 reads TGTGCCACCCAGGGCGGGCAGGGAAGTCCCTTAGGCTCCTACAATGAGCAGTTCTTC.